This is a list of T cell receptor beta chains from one sample in a study of regulatory T cells in long-lasting Graves disease. TCRdb itself ran the multiplex PCR reads through MiXCR, one entry per CDR3 protein. Of approximately 690,000 distinct CDR3 sequences detected, around 30% appear once; the ten largest clones hold about two fifths. The specimen was peripheral blood mononuclear cells (PBMCs), collected when the disease was refractory, from a patient treated with antithyroid drugs. These receptors all come from a female donor with Graves disease. Both conserved end residues are part of each CDR3. A D gene is named only where the DNA matches it firmly. Clone size is shown for a subset of rows, as once, few, many or a class of expanded clone.

D,size,J,V,DNA,CDR3
.,few,TRBJ1-1,TRBV4-1,TGCGCCAGCAGCCAAGCCGGGCTTGAAGCTTTCTTT,CASSQAGLEAFF
TRBD1,.,TRBJ2-2,TRBV19,TGTGCCAGTAGTTTGGGCAGGGGGCTAACCGGGGAGCTGTTTTTT,CASSLGRGLTGELFF
.,few,TRBJ2-2,TRBV5-6,TGTGCCAGCAGCTTGAGCGGGTCAGCACTGTCGAACACCGGGGAGCTGTTTTTT,CASSLSGSALSNTGELFF
.,.,TRBJ1-1,TRBV30,TGTGCCTGGAGTGTACCGGGGGCTTGGACTGAAGCTTTCTTT,CAWSVPGAWTEAFF
.,few,TRBJ2-6,TRBV11-2,TGTGCCAGCAGCTTCGATTGGGGCTCTGGGGCCAACGTCCTGACTTTC,CASSFDWGSGANVLTF
.,.,TRBJ2-7,TRBV10-1,TGCGCCAGCAGTGAGTCGCCGGGGACGGCCGAGCAGTACTTC,CASSESPGTAEQYF
.,.,TRBJ1-2,TRBV15,TGTGCCACCAGCAGAGATCGCGACGGTAACCATGGCTACACCTTC,CATSRDRDGNHGYTF
TRBD2,.,TRBJ2-7,TRBV5-1,TGCGCCAGCAGCTCTGATAGCGGGAGGGCCCACGAGCAGTACTTC,CASSSDSGRAHEQYF
.,.,TRBJ1-1,TRBV28,TGTGCCAGCAGCGCGGGGCGCGGGTCTGAAGCTTTCTTT,CASSAGRGSEAFF
.,.,TRBJ2-7,TRBV20-1,TGCAGTGCTAGAGGGACTGCCGGCTACGAGCAGTACTTC,CSARGTAGYEQYF
TRBD2,few,TRBJ2-7,TRBV3-1,TGTGCCAGCAGCCACCTGACTAGCGGGGAGTACGAGCAGTACTTC,CASSHLTSGEYEQYF
TRBD1,few,TRBJ2-5,TRBV6-1,TGTGCCAGCAGTGGGGGACAGGGGCAGCGAGAGACCCAGTACTTC,CASSGGQGQRETQYF
TRBD1,few,TRBJ1-6,TRBV7-9,TGTGCCAGCAGTTTTACCGGGACAGCTAATTCACCCCTCCACTTT,CASSFTGTANSPLHF
TRBD1,.,TRBJ1-2,TRBV5-1,TGCGCCAGCAGCTTGGGGACAGGTTTAGATGGCTACACCTTC,CASSLGTGLDGYTF
TRBD2,.,TRBJ2-3,TRBV5-1,TGCGCCAGCCTTTCGACTAGCGGGAGTACAGATACGCAGTATTTT,CASLSTSGSTDTQYF
.,.,TRBJ1-6,TRBV6-6,TGTGCCAGCAGTTACTCGTCAGGGATCAATTCACCCCTCCACTTT,CASSYSSGINSPLHF
.,few,TRBJ1-5,TRBV25-1,TGTGCCAGCAGTGAAACAGGGTACTATCAGCCCCAGCATTTT,CASSETGYYQPQHF
TRBD1,few,TRBJ2-7,TRBV7-6,TGTGCCAGCAGCTTTTCAGGGGGCGGCACCTACGAGCAGTACTTC,CASSFSGGGTYEQYF
TRBD2,.,TRBJ2-7,TRBV20-1,TGCAGTGCTTCGCCTAGCGGGAGGGGGATCACCTACGAGCAGTACTTC,CSASPSGRGITYEQYF
.,few,TRBJ2-2,TRBV24-1,TGTGCCACCGGAGTGAGCGGGGAGCTGTTTTTT,CATGVSGELFF
.,.,TRBJ1-4,TRBV28,TGTGCCAGCAGTAGCGGGGAGGGGGGAAGAGAAAAACTGTTTTTT,CASSSGEGGREKLFF
TRBD2,.,TRBJ2-7,TRBV27,TGTGCCAGCAGTTCGGGACTAGGGGCTTACGAGCAGTACTTC,CASSSGLGAYEQYF
TRBD1,many,TRBJ1-1,TRBV27,TGTGCCAGCACGGACAGGATGAACACTGAAGCTTTCTTT,CASTDRMNTEAFF
.,few,TRBJ2-2,TRBV2,TGTGCTACCGGGACAGACGCGGGAGGGGAGCTGTTTTTT,CATGTDAGGELFF
TRBD2,few,TRBJ2-6,TRBV6-1,TGTGCCAGCAAAGGACTAGCGGGAGGCTCTGGGGCCAACGTCCTGACTTTC,CASKGLAGGSGANVLTF
.,few,TRBJ1-1,TRBV29-1,TGCAGCGTCCTTGACAGGTTCGGCACTGAAGCTTTCTTT,CSVLDRFGTEAFF
.,.,TRBJ2-6,TRBV7-6,TGTGCCAGCAGCCCCAGCGTATGGCTCGTCTCTGGGGCCAACGTCCTGACTTTC,CASSPSVWLVSGANVLTF
.,.,TRBJ2-3,TRBV6-1,TGTGCCAGCAGTGAAATGAGGCTAGCAAGAGATACGCAGTATTTT,CASSEMRLARDTQYF
TRBD2,.,TRBJ2-1,TRBV6-2/TRBV6-3,TGTGCCAGCAGTTACCCGACCGGGACTAGCGGTGAGCAGTTCTTC,CASSYPTGTSGEQFF
TRBD1,many,TRBJ2-5,TRBV6-2/TRBV6-3,TGTGCCAGCAGTTACTCGAGGGGGCCAGAGACCCAGTACTTC,CASSYSRGPETQYF
.,.,TRBJ2-7,TRBV5-1,TGCGCCAGCACCTTGGCGAGGGACACCTACGAGCAGTACTTC,CASTLARDTYEQYF
TRBD1,.,TRBJ1-2,TRBV30,TGTGCCTGGAGTGTGGGACAGGGGGTCTATGGCTACACCTTC,CAWSVGQGVYGYTF
.,.,TRBJ1-5,TRBV29-1,TGCAGCGTTGAAGATAGTCAGGGTCAGCCCCAGCATTTT,CSVEDSQGQPQHF
.,few,TRBJ1-1,TRBV4-1,TGCGCCAGCAGCCAAGCCCTAGCCGGTGGCACTGAAGCTTTCTTT,CASSQALAGGTEAFF
TRBD1,many,TRBJ1-1,TRBV12-3/TRBV12-4,TGTGCCAGCAGTACCGGGACAGGGAGGAACACTGAAGCTTTCTTT,CASSTGTGRNTEAFF
TRBD1,many,TRBJ1-1,TRBV28,TGTGCCACCTCCCCGGACAGGGGCCGACTTAACACTGAAGCTTTCTTT,CATSPDRGRLNTEAFF
TRBD1,few,TRBJ2-7,TRBV12-3/TRBV12-4,TGTGCCAGCAGAAAACAGGGGGCCTATGGCGAGCAGTACTTC,CASRKQGAYGEQYF
.,few,TRBJ1-2,TRBV20-1,TGCAGTGCTTGGTCCGGGGGAGAATATGGCTACACCTTC,CSAWSGGEYGYTF
.,.,TRBJ2-5,TRBV29-1,TGCAGCGTTGAAGAGGGCGCCCAGTACTTC,CSVEEGAQYF
TRBD2,.,TRBJ2-1,TRBV11-2,TGTGCCAGCAGCTCCGGACTAGCGGGGCACTACAATGAGCAGTTCTTC,CASSSGLAGHYNEQFF
.,many,TRBJ1-2,TRBV12-3/TRBV12-4,TGTGCCAGCAGTTTTTTTACAGCCAACGTCGGCTATGGCTACACCTTC,CASSFFTANVGYGYTF
TRBD1,few,TRBJ2-7,TRBV7-6,TGTGCCAGCAGCTCAGCGTACAGGGGGCCGGACGAGCAGTACTTC,CASSSAYRGPDEQYF
TRBD2,.,TRBJ2-7,TRBV20-1,TGCAGTGCTCGCCCTAGCGGGAGGGGAGAGCAGTACTTC,CSARPSGRGEQYF
.,few,TRBJ1-2,TRBV28,TGTGCCAGCAGTTCACCGACGCCGACCTATGGCTACACCTTC,CASSSPTPTYGYTF
.,.,TRBJ1-2,TRBV18,TGTGCCAGCTCACCAAGCGCAGGGGTTAACTATGGCTACACCTTC,CASSPSAGVNYGYTF
.,few,TRBJ2-3,TRBV6-1,TGTGCCAGCAGCCAGACGCGCATGGTCACAGATACGCAGTATTTT,CASSQTRMVTDTQYF
.,.,TRBJ2-1,TRBV6-1,TGTGCCAGCAGTACCTCGTCCCGTCGCGAGCAGTTCTTC,CASSTSSRREQFF
.,.,TRBJ1-2,TRBV2,TGTGCCAGCAGCATAACGGGCGGTAGGAGGGGCTACACCTTC,CASSITGGRRGYTF
.,.,TRBJ1-1,TRBV10-3,TGTGCCATCAGTCCTAAACAGGGAACTAACACTGAAGCTTTCTTT,CAISPKQGTNTEAFF
.,.,TRBJ1-2,TRBV20-1,TGCAGTGCTAGATCGGGACCGAGTTACCTCTATGGCTACACCTTC,CSARSGPSYLYGYTF
.,few,TRBJ1-6,TRBV5-5,TGTGCCAGCAGCTTAGCCCAGGGGAACGAGTCACCCCTCCACTTT,CASSLAQGNESPLHF
TRBD1,.,TRBJ2-5,TRBV20-1,TGCAGTGTCCAACTTACGGTTGCAGGGGGCGCGGAGACCCAGTACTTC,CSVQLTVAGGAETQYF
.,.,TRBJ2-5,TRBV6-2/TRBV6-3,TGTGCCAGCAGTAGCCGGGACTCGATACAAGAGACCCAGTACTTC,CASSSRDSIQETQYF
TRBD1,.,TRBJ1-5,TRBV12-3/TRBV12-4,TGTGCCAGCAGTCTAAGGACAGGGTCGTCTTTTAGCAATCAGCCCCAGCATTTT,CASSLRTGSSFSNQPQHF